Listed here are 4 T cell receptor beta chains from one sample, sequenced in a study of cytomegalovirus exposure and HLA in healthy donors. Primers included in the PCR were 60 Vbeta and 13 Jbeta primers. The data were produced by immunoSEQ multiplex PCR, yet TCRdb's version contains in-frame clones alone and is incomplete. The sample records around 190,000 clones, 65% to 85% being singletons. The specimen sequenced was PBMCs. The receptors come from a man aged 60-69 years in good health and CMV-seronegative.

The chain uses TRBV5-1 and TRBJ2-5; a weak D match, TRBD2 (6 bases). The J call may not be correct, given that the DNA end is closer to TRBJ2-7. The germline V gene encodes CDR1 SGHRS and CDR2 YFSETQ. The CDR3 consists of 16 residues. The CDR3 nucleotides read TGCGCCAGCAGCCGTTTATCGGGGGAAAGCTCCTACGAGCAGTACTTC. It encodes CASSRLSGESSYEQYF.

The rearrangement uses TRBV14 and TRBJ2-5; 7 bases are a match to TRBD1. From germline, CDR1 is SGHDN and CDR2 FVKESK. This CDR3 spans 14 amino acids. The ends lost 1 base at V and 5 bases at J; junction bases unmatched: 4. The CDR3 is CASSQGQGAETQYF. CDR3 DNA: TGTGCCAGCAGCCAAGGACAGGGTGCGGAGACCCAGTACTTC.

The rearrangement links TRBV12-5 to TRBJ1-5; TRBD1 aligns across 10 bases. Germline V CDR1 and CDR2: LGHNT, FRNRAP. With V trimmed by 7 bases and J by 2 bases, 5 bases remained unmatched. The CDR3 is 15 residues long. This chain's CDR3 is CASARTGGRNQPQHF. The CDR3 DNA follows: TGTGCTAGTGCCCGGACAGGGGGACGCAATCAGCCCCAGCATTTT.

This chain uses TRBV7-6 with TRBJ2-1; TRBD2 agrees at 7 bases. In germline, CDR1 is SGHVS, CDR2 FNYEAQ. This CDR3 is 15 amino acids long. Trimming removed 2 bases from V and 4 bases from J; junction bases left unmatched: 5. The CDR3 DNA follows: TGTGCCAGCAGCTTAATGGGCGGGGGATACAATGAGCAGTTCTTC. Translation gives CASSLMGGGYNEQFF. The variable domain in full, with the rest retrieved from reference TRBV7-6 and TRBJ2-1, is GAGVSQSPRYKVTKRGQDVALRCDPISGHVSLYWYRQALGQGPEFLTYFNYEAQQDKSGLPNDRFSAERPEGSISTLTIQRTEQRDSAMYRCASSLMGGGYNEQFFGPGTRLTVL.